Listed here are 22 T cell receptor beta chains from one sample, sequenced in a study of blood T cell repertoires in COVID-19. Profiled with immunoSEQ multiplex PCR; TCRdb holds only in-frame clones, not every one. The sample shows around 140,000 clones, about 86% of them seen only once. Sequencing was performed on peripheral blood. The receptors come from a woman aged 60-75 years with active or convalescent COVID-19.

This rearrangement joins TRBV7-8 to TRBJ1-2, with no clear D. V was trimmed by 3 bases and J by 0 bases, leaving 5 bases between them. CDR1 is SGHVS and CDR2 is FQNEAQ in the germline V gene. CDR3 size: 13 residues. The CDR3 spells CASSFPANYGYTF. Written as DNA, the CDR3 is TGTGCCAGCAGCTTTCCGGCTAACTATGGCTACACCTTC.

The chain has TRBV5-8 and TRBJ1-2, with 7 bases fitting TRBD1. This CDR3 contains 13 residues. CDR1 is SGHTS and CDR2 is YDEGEE in the germline V gene. Unmatched junction bases numbered 4, after V lost 4 bases and J lost 4 bases. For the CDR3, the DNA is TGTGCCAGCAGCGTCGGGACAGCCTATGGCTACACCTTC. It codes for CASSVGTAYGYTF.

The table lists this clone with many counts. The rearrangement uses TRBV4-1 and TRBJ2-7, with TRBD2 matching 11 bases. With V trimmed by 6 bases and J by 2 bases, 3 bases remained unmatched. Germline V gene lookup returns CDR1 MGHRA and CDR2 YSYEKL. This CDR3 is 14 amino acids long. The CDR3 region is CASSRLAGTYEQYV. CDR3 nucleotides: TGCGCCAGCAGTAGACTAGCGGGGACCTACGAGCAGTACGTC.

The genes are TRBV19 and TRBJ1-2; TRBD1 aligns across 9 bases. Losses at the gene ends were 8 bases for V and 2 bases for J; bases not matched to a gene: 12. CDR3 length: 16 amino acids. Germline values: CDR1 LNHDA, CDR2 SQIVND (reference sequence). The CDR3 spells CASENAGQGQNYGYTF. CDR3 sequence (DNA): TGTGCCAGTGAGAACGCGGGACAGGGTCAGAACTATGGCTACACCTTC.

The chain recombines TRBV6-5 with TRBJ1-6; 7 bases agree with TRBD1. V was clipped by 6 bases and J by 8 bases; unmatched bases: 4. This CDR3 is 13 amino acids long. The germline CDR1 and CDR2 sequences are MNHEY and SVGAGI. CDR3 bases: TGTGCCAGCAGGAGACAGGGAGATTCACCCCTCCACTTT. It is translated as CASRRQGDSPLHF.

As concerns this clone: One junction end does not reproduce the germline sequence, and a read error may be involved. The chain is built from TRBV19 and TRBJ2-4, with TRBD1 matching 7 bases. This CDR3 is 12 amino acids long. The germline V gene encodes CDR1 LNHDA and CDR2 SQIVND (reference sequence). This CDR3 reads CASSLDRDIQYF. The CDR3 bases are TGTGCCAGTAGTTTAGACAGGGACATTCAGTACTTC.

This chain links TRBV7-9 with TRBJ2-2; 7 bases align to TRBD2. Losses at the gene ends were 5 bases for V and 1 base for J; bases not matched to a gene: 7. The CDR3 consists of 16 residues. The germline V gene has CDR1 SEHNR and CDR2 FQNEAQ (reference sequence). CDR3 DNA sequence: TGTGCCAGCAGCCGCCGGGACTACAGGAACACCGGGGAGCTGTTTTTT. Translated: CASSRRDYRNTGELFF.

The table lists this clone with a count of one. The chain is built from TRBV28 and TRBJ1-1, with D unresolved. The CDR3 length is 14 residues. CDR1 and CDR2 from the germline V gene are MDHEN and SYDVKM. Deletions cut 8 bases from V and 1 base from J, with 14 bases between. CDR3: CASYPYTSNTEAFF. The CDR3 DNA reads as TGTGCCAGCTACCCTTACACATCGAACACTGAAGCTTTCTTT.

The chain recombines TRBV21-1 with TRBJ2-7; whether TRBD1, the table's D call, matches the DNA was not checked. TRBV21-1 is a pseudogene. CDR3 length: 16 residues. The CDR3 DNA sequence: TGTGCCAGCAGCAAAGATTGGCCAGGGGGCGCGTGTGAGCAGTACGTC. Translation: CASSKDWPGGACEQYV.

This clone was picked up a small number of times. The chain is built from TRBV24-1 and TRBJ2-1; 9 bases align to TRBD2. Germline lookup yields CDR1 KGHDR and CDR2 SFDVKD. This CDR3 has 19 residues. Losses at the gene ends were 3 bases for V and 7 bases for J; bases not matched to a gene: 18. CDR3 nucleotides: TGTGCCACCAGTGATCCCTCATCTGGACGGCGGGGGGGACCAAATGAGCAGTTCTTC. Amino acids: CATSDPSSGRRGGPNEQFF.

This clone appeared a single time. The chain combines TRBV5-1 with TRBJ2-5; 14 bases are a match to TRBD2. The length of the CDR3 is 16 residues. Germline assignment: CDR1 SGHRS and CDR2 YFSETQ. The ends lost 2 bases at V and 9 bases at J; junction bases unmatched: 9. CDR3 sequence: CASSLETSGGADSQYF. DNA of the CDR3: TGCGCCAGCAGCTTAGAGACTAGCGGGGGGGCCGACTCCCAGTACTTC.

This chain links TRBV7-8 with TRBJ2-2; 10 bases line up with TRBD1. The J segment lost 6 bases and the V segment lost 2 bases, leaving 9 bases of the junction unmatched. The CDR3 extends over 17 amino acids. Per germline, CDR1 SGHVS and CDR2 FQNEAQ. CDR3 nucleotide sequence: TGTGCCAGCAGCTTACTTTTGGGACAGGGGAGTTCCGGGGAGCTGTTTTTT. It is translated as CASSLLLGQGSSGELFF. Supplemented by reference TRBV7-8 and TRBJ2-2, the full variable domain reads GAGVSQSPRYKVAKRGQDVALRCDPISGHVSLFWYQQALGQGPEFLTYFQNEAQLDKSGLPSDRFFAERPEGSVSTLKIQRTQQEDSAVYLCASSLLLGQGSSGELFFGEGSRLTVL.

The V call is TRBV19, the J call TRBJ1-6; TRBD1 matches at 10 bases. With 6 bases clipped from V and 9 bases from J, the junction kept 8 bases outside the gene matches. CDR1 is LNHDA and CDR2 is SQIVND in the germline V gene (reference sequence). The CDR3 runs 15 residues. The CDR3 loop reads CASRPRQGAFSPLHF. As DNA, the CDR3 is TGTGCCAGTAGACCAAGACAGGGGGCTTTTTCACCCCTCCACTTT.

V usage is TRBV5-4 and J usage is TRBJ1-2; 7 nucleotides line up with TRBD1. This CDR3 is built from 13 residues. Germline CDR1 is SGHNT and CDR2 is YYREEE (reference sequence). V gave up 0 bases and J gave up 8 bases; unmatched junction bases: 4. The CDR3: CASSLDRGLGYTF. In DNA form, the CDR3 reads TGTGCCAGCAGCTTGGACAGGGGACTGGGCTACACCTTC.

The gene calls are TRBV5-1 and TRBJ1-5, with a possible D match to TRBD1 (5 bases). Germline CDR1 reads SGHRS; CDR2 reads YFSETQ. V lost 0 bases and J lost 6, with 13 bases in between. CDR3 length: 15 amino acids. The DNA for the CDR3 is TGCGCCAGCAGCTTGGTGCCGGGGGGTCTTCAGCCCCAGCATTTT. It yields the protein CASSLVPGGLQPQHF.

This chain uses TRBV4-1 with TRBJ1-2, with a possible D match to TRBD1 (5 bases). There are 16 residues in the CDR3. The germline V and J ends were trimmed by 0 bases and 4 bases, with 15 bases remaining between them. The V gene's germline CDR1 is MGHRA and CDR2 YSYEKL. CDR3 amino acids: CASSQDSRQRPYGYTF. The CDR3 DNA sequence: TGCGCCAGCAGCCAAGATTCAAGACAGCGTCCCTATGGCTACACCTTC.

The rearrangement links TRBV19 to TRBJ2-2; 10 positions agree with TRBD2. CDR1 and CDR2 from the germline V gene are LNHDA and SQIVND (reference sequence). The length of the CDR3 is 17 residues. V lost 1 base to trimming and J lost 5 bases; unmatched junction nucleotides: 7. The CDR3 DNA sequence: TGTGCCAGTAGTATAGGCGGAGCTAGCGGGGGAACCGGGGAGCTGTTTTTT. Amino acid sequence: CASSIGGASGGTGELFF.

V usage is TRBV6-5 and J usage is TRBJ2-3; 12 nucleotides line up with TRBD2. The CDR3 spans 15 residues. Germline CDR1 MNHEY, CDR2 SVGAGI. V lost 9 bases to trimming and J lost 2 bases; unmatched junction nucleotides: 6. CDR3 DNA sequence: TGTGCCAGTTCTTCTAGCGGGGGGGTCACAGATACGCAGTATTTT. Protein: CASSSSGGVTDTQYF.

This rearrangement joins TRBV15 to TRBJ1-1; D is undetermined. Germline V gives CDR1 LNHNV, CDR2 YYDKDF (reference sequence). The CDR3 is 13 amino acids. V was clipped by 4 bases and J by 1 base, with 7 bases between them. CDR3 DNA: TGTGCCACCAGCAAAACAAGGAACACTGAAGCTTTCTTT. Its protein product is CATSKTRNTEAFF.

The genes are TRBV27 and TRBJ2-2; possible D gene TRBD2, 7 bases. Per the germline V gene, CDR1 is MNHEY and CDR2 is SMNVEV (reference sequence). V was trimmed by 2 bases and J by 4 bases, leaving 14 bases between them. The CDR3 loop spans 16 amino acids. CDR3 in DNA: TGTGCCAGCAGTTTAAATGGGGGGGCCCCCACCGGGGAGCTGTTTTTT. This encodes CASSLNGGAPTGELFF.

The V and J genes are TRBV28 and TRBJ1-2; the D is unclear. Germline V gene data show CDR1 as MDHEN and CDR2 as SYDVKM. The CDR3 is 13 residues long. V lost 6 bases and J 2 bases, leaving 10 bases between the germline ends. CDR3 bases: TGTGCCAGCAGCCTAGACGGAAACTATGGCTACACCTTC. It yields the protein CASSLDGNYGYTF.

This clone was found once. J is TRBJ2-5 and V is TRBV28; 7 nucleotides align to TRBD1. The CDR3 has 14 residues. With V trimmed by 3 bases and J by 0 bases, 1 base remained unmatched. Germline loops: CDR1 MDHEN, CDR2 SYDVKM. CDR3 loop: CASSLGTDQETQYF. The CDR3 nucleotides read TGTGCCAGCAGTTTGGGGACAGACCAAGAGACCCAGTACTTC.